This TCR beta chain was sequenced during a study of T-cell reconstitution after alpha-beta-depleted transplantation in children. Study findings and constraints: T-cell counts and diversity were attributed mostly to newly produced T cells one year after transplant. Reportedly, only several hundred clones from non-depleted graft cells drove alpha-beta T-cell counts at about two months. The origin of high day-60 TCRbeta diversity in some patients lay in surviving recipient T cells and thymic progenitors.

Germline V CDR1 and CDR2: SGHRS, YFSETQ. The CDR3 covers 13 residues. The V and J ends lost 4 bases and 8 bases, in that order; junction bases with no gene match: 5. Unique molecular identifiers tagged the TCRbeta library. In TCRdb, the PCR reads were re-called with MiXCR into one record per CDR3 protein. This table has about 290,000 distinct CDR3 sequences, around 7.3% appearing once. This clonotype was counted ten times or more. Its cognate antigen is unknown. This specimen consisted of peripheral blood, obtained 360 days after TCRalphabeta/CD19-depleted stem cell transplant. The clonotype comes from a female patient between 2 and 15 years old who had a stem cell transplant for Fanconi anemia, so the T cells may come from the graft donor. The chain links TRBV5-1 to TRBJ2-4, with 8 bases identical to TRBD1. The CDR3 region has the DNA TGCGCCAGCAGCCTGAGACAGGGGTACATTCAGTACTTC. Translated: CASSLRQGYIQYF.